What follows describes a single TCR beta chain. Its target is not known. This CDR3 is 15 amino acids long. The V end was cut by 3 bases, the J end by 4 bases, with 13 bases between. Germline CDR1 is MDHEN and CDR2 is SYDVKM. The data were produced by immunoSEQ multiplex PCR, yet TCRdb's version contains in-frame clones alone and is incomplete. The table records 50,000 to 70,000 clones, more than 75% of them present only once. The source of the sample is a study of OX40 agonist ivuxolimab in advanced cancers. Study-wide context: Partial responses were achieved by three patients, of whom one had hepatocellular carcinoma and two had cutaneous melanoma.

With autoimmune disease history or systemic immunosuppression, patients were excluded. Study results and limitations: Both CD4+ and CD8+ T cell populations in blood had undergone clonal expansion by week 6 at 0.1 to 3.0 mg/kg.

This receptor was taken from an adult with an advanced solid tumor such as melanoma, head and neck, liver or kidney cancer. The sample was CD4+ or CD8+ T cells sorted from blood, taken in a trial of the OX40 agonist ivuxolimab. The chain combines TRBV28 with TRBJ1-3; a weak D match, TRBD1 (5 bases). CDR3 DNA: TGTGCCAGCAGTTTCCCAGGGTCGGGGGGAAACACCATATATTTT. It yields the protein CASSFPGSGGNTIYF.